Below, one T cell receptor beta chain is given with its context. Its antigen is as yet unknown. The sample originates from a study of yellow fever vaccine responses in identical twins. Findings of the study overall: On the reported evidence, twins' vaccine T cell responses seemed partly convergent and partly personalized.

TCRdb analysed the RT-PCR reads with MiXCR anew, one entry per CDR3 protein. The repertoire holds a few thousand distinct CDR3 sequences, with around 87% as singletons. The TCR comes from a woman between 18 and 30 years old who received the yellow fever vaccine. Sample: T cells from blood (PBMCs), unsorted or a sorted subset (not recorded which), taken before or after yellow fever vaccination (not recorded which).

CDR3 residues: CASSSGLAGVFEQYF. As DNA, the CDR3 is TGTGCCAGCAGTTCAGGACTAGCGGGAGTCTTCGAGCAGTACTTC. This rearrangement joins TRBV5-6 to TRBJ2-7, with 13 bases matching TRBD2. J gave up 6 bases and V 5 bases, and 8 bases lay outside the gene matches. This CDR3 is built from 15 residues. The germline gives CDR1 SGHDT, CDR2 YYEEEE.